These 3 T cell receptor beta chains share one sample of origin, sequenced in a study of cytomegalovirus exposure and HLA in healthy donors. Here immunoSEQ multiplex PCR was the method, and the copy in TCRdb shows in-frame clones only, minus some. The data show around 110,000 clones, around 89% seen once. Sequencing used PBMCs. These receptors were collected from a woman aged 18 to 35 in good health and CMV-seropositive.

The chain has TRBV7-8 and TRBJ1-1; the D is unclear. The CDR3 extends over 14 amino acids. Germline V gene lookup returns CDR1 SGHVS and CDR2 FQNEAQ. Trimming took 0 bases from V and 5 from J, leaving 10 bases between them. CDR3 coding DNA: TGTGCCAGCAGCTTAGCGGCAGGCCGGACTGAAGCTTTCTTT. Translated: CASSLAAGRTEAFF.

The chain has TRBV7-9 and TRBJ2-2, with 9 bases aligning to TRBD1. CDR3 length: 17 residues. The germline CDR1 and CDR2 sequences are SEHNR and FQNEAQ (reference sequence). J lost 5 bases, V lost 5 bases, and 12 bases had no gene match. The chain's CDR3 is CASSGWDRAMETGELFF. Written as DNA, the CDR3 is TGTGCCAGCAGCGGATGGGACAGGGCAATGGAGACCGGGGAGCTGTTTTTT.

This clone showed up just once. The chain links TRBV25-1 to TRBJ1-4; D gene unclear. V dropped 3 bases and J dropped 8 bases, with 13 bases sitting between them. This CDR3 region has 14 residues. CDR1 and CDR2 from the germline V gene are MGHDK and SYGVNS. The CDR3 DNA is TGTGCCAGCAGTGATGGGAGAGGGTCCGAAAAACTGTTTTTT. As protein: CASSDGRGSEKLFF.